What follows describes a single T cell receptor beta chain. Its binding antigen is unknown. Qualities for individual bases were not recorded, and no much larger clone is one base off. This specimen comes from a study of OX40 agonist ivuxolimab in advanced cancers. Looking at the study overall: Ivuxolimab was an agonistic, fully human IgG2 monoclonal antibody directed against OX40 (CD134), a costimulatory receptor. Intravenous ivuxolimab was administered to patients every 2 weeks at six dose levels: 0.01, 0.1, 0.3, 1.5, 3 and 10 mg/kg. Of the roughly 52 dose-escalation patients, hepatocellular carcinoma was present in about 20, melanoma in roughly 15, renal cell carcinoma in 9 and head and neck cancer in 9. A male proportion of approximately 83% and a mean age of 60 years, ranging from about 23 to 90, were recorded for the dose-escalation cohort. Prior anti-PD-1, anti-PD-L1 or anti-CTLA-4 therapy was permitted, and approximately 40% of dose-escalation patients had received checkpoint inhibitors. Partial responses occurred in three dose-escalation patients: two with cutaneous melanoma and one with hepatocellular carcinoma. The purpose of peripheral TCRbeta sequencing was to test whether ivuxolimab changed TCR sequence diversity and led to clonal T-cell expansion. The paper reports the monotherapy dose-escalation portion (N = 52 patients) of the phase I ivuxolimab trial.

Per the germline V gene, SGHAT is the CDR1 and FQNNGV is the CDR2. Compared with germline, V lacks 5 bases and J lacks 9 bases; bases without a gene match: 11. The CDR3 measures 16 amino acids from cysteine to phenylalanine. Only the CDR3 portion is preserved as DNA: 48 bases, with reading frame beginning at the first base. Genomic DNA was isolated from the sorted cells so that the TCRbeta CDR3 region could be sequenced. TCRbeta CDR3 regions were sequenced using the immunoSEQ Assay. The immuneACCESS repertoire file appears here via TCRdb, limited to in-frame rearrangements. These files lack a portion of the clones; in checked studies, under half of the deficit traces to unresolved V genes, and the cause of the others is not known. For this sample there are 50,000 to 65,000 clones; approximately 85% appear just once. The ten largest clones take up approximately 5.4% of the sample. The trial excluded patients who had a history of autoimmune disease or who were on systemic immunosuppression. Peripheral blood for TCR sequencing was drawn from every dose cohort at baseline, at cycle 4 day 1 and at cycle 7 day 1. The samples were drawn from a first-in-human, open-label, multicenter phase I dose-escalation trial of ivuxolimab. Adults with locally advanced or metastatic melanoma, renal cell, hepatocellular, or head and neck squamous cell carcinoma were enrolled in the trial. Before TCR sequencing, CD4+ and CD8+ T cells were separately sorted from peripheral blood.

Study-level results and caveats: Antigen specificity was not determined for the clonally expanded peripheral T cells. Low levels of normalized T-cell clonal expansion were also seen in some patients who did not respond. Clonal expansion of both CD4+ and CD8+ blood T cells was observed from baseline to week 6 at doses 0.1 to 3.0 mg/kg. On average, CD8+ T cells showed more expanded clones than CD4+ T cells after ivuxolimab. In partial responders in the 0.1-3.0 mg/kg groups, normalized peripheral clonal expansion was found to be among the lowest, especially among CD8+ T cells.

This clonotype was sampled from an adult with an advanced solid tumor such as melanoma, head and neck, liver or kidney cancer. The sequencing here drew on CD4+ or CD8+ T cells sorted from blood, taken in a trial of the OX40 agonist ivuxolimab. The rearranged segments are TRBV11-2 and TRBJ2-1; the junction holds 12 bases that match TRBD2. The CDR3 region reads CASSPQLAGGLGEQFF. The DNA reads TGTGCCAGCAGCCCCCAGCTAGCGGGGGGGCTAGGTGAGCAGTTCTTC.